These 16 T cell receptor beta chains originate from one sample sequenced in a study of Ad26.COV2.S vaccination and SARS-CoV-2 variants. The repertoire was sequenced with immunoSEQ multiplex PCR; TCRdb's copy has only in-frame clones and lacks some. The repertoire consists of some 400,000 clones, with roughly 90% occurring once and the leading ten covering under 2%. The treatment is: about 20 received Ad26.COV2.S at low or high dose, single or two shots; 5 received placebo; per-sample allocation not given. It was on day 63 after the first vaccine or placebo injection that samples were taken. The starting material was peripheral blood, obtained in a trial of Ad26.COV2.S vaccine versus placebo. These receptors came from a person aged 18-65 years who received the Ad26.COV2.S COVID-19 vaccine or a placebo.

The chain couples TRBV4-1 to TRBJ1-2, with D possibly matching TRBD1 (6 bases). Per germline, CDR1 MGHRA and CDR2 YSYEKL. V was trimmed by 4 bases and J by 4 bases, leaving 16 bases between them. The length of the CDR3 is 15 residues. DNA of the CDR3: TGCGCCAGCAGCCTTCTCGGGGGGACATTCTATGGCTACACCTTC. Amino acid sequence: CASSLLGGTFYGYTF.

J is TRBJ2-7 and V is TRBV28; maybe TRBD1 (6 bases). Germline V gene sequence: CDR1 MDHEN, CDR2 SYDVKM. V lost 5 bases and J lost 5, with 16 bases in between. The CDR3 consists of 14 residues. CDR3 bases: TGTGCCAGCAGTCAAAGGACAGCAGCCCACGAGCAGTACTTC. Translation: CASSQRTAAHEQYF.

The chain has TRBV5-1 and TRBJ2-7; 8 bases agree with TRBD1. The CDR3 runs to 15 residues. Germline loops: CDR1 SGHRS, CDR2 YFSETQ. Trimming removed 0 bases from V and 9 bases from J; junction bases left unmatched: 11. The CDR3 region is CASSLAGQGSLGQYF. DNA for the CDR3: TGCGCCAGCAGCTTGGCCGGACAGGGAAGTTTGGGGCAGTACTTC. Full variable domain (remainder filled in from reference TRBV5-1 and TRBJ2-7): KAGVTQTPRYLIKTRGQQVTLSCSPISGHRSVSWYQQTPGQGLQFLFEYFSETQRNKGNFPGRFSGRQFSNSRSEMNVSTLELGDSALYLCASSLAGQGSLGQYFGPGTRLTVT.

The J gene is TRBJ1-2, the V gene TRBV5-6; D remains unclear. Germline V gives CDR1 SGHDT, CDR2 YYEEEE. The CDR3 consists of 11 residues. V gave up 4 bases and J gave up 8 bases, with 9 bases separating them. The CDR3 sequence is CASSNLGGYTF. For the CDR3, the DNA is TGTGCCAGCAGCAACTTGGGGGGCTACACCTTC. The full variable domain, completed using reference TRBV5-6 and TRBJ1-2, is DAGVTQSPTHLIKTRGQQVTLRCSPKSGHDTVSWYQQALGQGPQFIFQYYEEEERQRGNFPDRFSGHQFPNYSSELNVNALLLGDSALYLCASSNLGGYTFGSGTRLTVV.

This sequence joins TRBV28 and TRBJ1-1, with 7 bases that match TRBD1. V shed 7 bases and J 7 bases; nucleotides not matched to a gene: 15. Germline CDR1 is MDHEN and CDR2 is SYDVKM. This CDR3 spans 15 amino acids. CDR3 in DNA: TGTGCCAGCAATCACCTTGGAGGGGGCTTCGGTGAAGCTTTCTTT. Protein sequence: CASNHLGGGFGEAFF.

The chain recombines TRBV10-1 with TRBJ2-6; 10 bases map to TRBD1. This CDR3 has 18 amino acids. With V trimmed by 5 bases and J by 1 base, 8 bases remained unmatched. Per germline, CDR1 WNHNN and CDR2 SYGVQD (reference sequence). CDR3 protein: CASSCPGQGQSGANVLTF. The CDR3 DNA reads TGCGCCAGCAGTTGTCCGGGACAGGGGCAATCTGGGGCCAACGTCCTGACTTTC.

The V call is TRBV12-5, the J call TRBJ2-6; 8 bases agree with TRBD1. The J segment lost 0 bases and the V segment lost 2 bases, leaving 12 bases of the junction unmatched. The germline V gene encodes CDR1 LGHNT and CDR2 FRNRAP. The CDR3 contains 20 residues. The chain's CDR3 is CASGLPLMGQALSGANVLTF. CDR3 coding DNA: TGTGCTAGTGGTTTGCCCCTTATGGGACAGGCGCTCTCTGGGGCCAACGTCCTGACTTTC.

The chain has TRBV2 and TRBJ1-6; 8 bases match TRBD1. Germline V gene sequence: CDR1 SNHLY, CDR2 FYNNEI. The V and J ends lost 5 bases and 7 bases, in that order; junction bases with no gene match: 10. The CDR3 runs 16 residues. This CDR3 reads CASSQEGTGNNSPLHF. CDR3 DNA sequence: TGTGCCAGCAGTCAAGAAGGGACAGGCAACAATTCACCCCTCCACTTT.

The V and J genes are TRBV6-2 or TRBV6-3 and TRBJ2-7; D is undetermined. CDR1 and CDR2 (germline): MNHEY, SVGEGT. The CDR3 has 12 amino acids. V lost 2 bases, J lost 7 bases, and 9 bases lay in between. CDR3 in amino acids: CASSYLPWEQYF. CDR3 nucleotide sequence: TGTGCCAGCAGTTACCTTCCCTGGGAGCAGTACTTC.

This chain joins TRBV12-5 and TRBJ2-6; TRBD1 matches at 7 bases. Germline trimming cut 4 bases from V and 0 bases from J; bases unmatched to any gene: 3. The length of the CDR3 is 16 residues. The germline gives CDR1 LGHNT, CDR2 FRNRAP. The CDR3 nucleotides read TGTGCTAGTGGTTCGGGACAGACCTCTGGGGCCAACGTCCTGACTTTC. Protein sequence: CASGSGQTSGANVLTF.

This chain uses TRBV19 with TRBJ2-3, with D possibly being TRBD2 (6 bases). Per germline, CDR1 LNHDA and CDR2 SQIVND (reference sequence). Trimming left V 6 bases short and J 1 base short, with 11 bases between. The CDR3 sequence is 14 residues long. Written as DNA, the CDR3 is TGTGCCAGTAGCCCCGGAGGGGGCACAGATACGCAGTATTTT. It specifies CASSPGGGTDTQYF.

The V and J genes are TRBV4-1 and TRBJ2-3; TRBD2 agrees at 7 bases. The V gene's germline CDR1 is MGHRA and CDR2 YSYEKL. V dropped 3 bases and J dropped 5; count of bases not matched to a gene: 5. This CDR3 spans 14 amino acids. The CDR3 bases are TGCGCCAGCAGCCAGATAGCGGGTTTAGATACGCAGTATTTT. Translated: CASSQIAGLDTQYF.

This chain connects TRBV19 to TRBJ2-2; 9 positions match TRBD2. Losses at the gene ends were 4 bases for V and 1 base for J; bases not matched to a gene: 10. The CDR3 covers 18 residues. From germline, CDR1 is LNHDA and CDR2 SQIVND (reference sequence). The CDR3 nucleotides read TGTGCCAGTAGTAGATTAGCGGGAGTTCCAGTGAACACCGGGGAGCTGTTTTTT. It is translated as CASSRLAGVPVNTGELFF.

The chain has TRBV19 and TRBJ1-6; the D is unclear. The CDR3 consists of 15 residues. Trimming took off 9 bases at V and 0 bases at J, with 12 bases between the two ends. Germline V lookup: CDR1 LNHDA, CDR2 SQIVND (reference sequence). The CDR3 nucleotides are TGTGCCAGCCTACCGGAGAGCTCCTATAATTCACCCCTCCACTTT. It specifies CASLPESSYNSPLHF.

The chain uses TRBV2 and TRBJ1-5; D is uncertain. The V end was cut by 0 bases, the J end by 2 bases, with 11 bases between. Germline V CDR1 and CDR2: SNHLY, FYNNEI. CDR3 length: 16 residues. In DNA form, the CDR3 reads TGTGCCAGCAGTGAAGCGCCCGGACGGGGCAATCAGCCCCAGCATTTT. This codes for CASSEAPGRGNQPQHF.

J is TRBJ2-1 and V is TRBV6-2 or TRBV6-3; TRBD2 aligns across 10 bases. Germline lookup yields CDR1 MNHEY and CDR2 SVGEGT. V shed 2 bases and J 13 bases; nucleotides not matched to a gene: 17. The CDR3 spans 17 residues. The CDR3, as DNA: TGTGCCAGCAGTTACCACCTAGGGCTAGCGGGAGTCCGGGTTCAGTTCTTC. It yields the protein CASSYHLGLAGVRVQFF.